The subject of this entry is one T cell receptor (beta chain). Its matching antigen is unknown. The data derive from a study of CD8+ T cells in alopecia areata. About the research overall: Twice a day, 5 to 10 mg of oral tofacitinib was administered to treated patients. Findings and caveats of the study: Lesional tissue from the scalp (especially in alopecia totalis/universalis) showed higher clonality than normal scalp. Sequenced scalp T cells also include alphabeta T cells resident in normal skin.

Treatment noted: oral pan-JAK inhibitor, 5-10 mg twice daily. Researchers took lesional scalp punch biopsies and peripheral blood from people who were alopecia areata patients. The authors extracted RNA and reverse transcribed it into cDNA as the sequencing template. Data came from immunoSEQ multiplex PCR; TCRdb stores just in-frame clones and leaves some out. Seen here are roughly 220,000 clones, less than 45% observed once, and the top ten hold around 0.48%. V was pared by 3 bases and J by 5 bases, with 13 bases between. Germline V gene sequence: CDR1 SGHTA, CDR2 FQGNSA. The CDR3 covers 14 residues.

This TCR came from a human donor with alopecia areata. The chain has TRBV7-2 and TRBJ1-1; maybe TRBD1 (5 bases). The sequenced sample was CD4+ T cells sorted from blood, obtained at approximately week 30, from a patient treated with tofacitinib. The CDR3 nucleotides are TGTGCCAGCAGCTTTGGGGGTGTGGAGACTGAAGCTTTCTTT. Amino acid sequence: CASSFGGVETEAFF.